One sample yielded the 5 T cell receptor beta chains listed below, sequenced in a study of blood T cell repertoires in COVID-19. Some clones are missing from TCRdb's copy, which holds only in-frame ones; the method was immunoSEQ multiplex PCR. The sample has 100,000 to 150,000 clones, approximately 87% seen once. The sample taken for sequencing was peripheral blood. These receptors originate from a man between 50 and 59 years old with acute or convalescent COVID-19.

Here the CDR3 DNA reads TGTGCCAGCAGCCCATTCAACAGGGAGGAGACCCAGTACTTC. It codes for CASSPFNREETQYF. The genes are TRBV3-1 (or the pseudogene TRBV3-2) and TRBJ2-5; perhaps TRBD1 as D (6 bases). CDR1 LGHDT and CDR2 YNNKEL come from the germline V gene (reference sequence). The CDR3 is 14 amino acids. Deletions cut 4 bases from V and 5 bases from J, with 14 bases between.

This clone was seen only a few times. The chain uses TRBV10-3 and TRBJ2-7, with TRBD2 matching over 9 bases. V dropped 0 bases and J dropped 3; count of bases not matched to a gene: 12. CDR3 length equals 18 residues. Germline CDR1 reads ENHRY; CDR2 reads SYGVKD. In nucleotides, the CDR3 is TGTGCCATCAGTGAGTCCCGGCTAGCGGGACCCCAAAACTACGAGCAGTACTTC. It encodes CAISESRLAGPQNYEQYF.

This sequence joins TRBV29-1 and TRBJ1-3, with 9 bases matching TRBD1. V was clipped by 7 bases and J by 1 base; unmatched bases: 5. The V gene's germline CDR1 is SQVTM and CDR2 ANQGSEA. This CDR3 spans 14 amino acids. Here the CDR3 DNA reads TGCAGCGCCGACAGGGGGATTTCTGGAAACACCATATATTTT. Amino acid sequence: CSADRGISGNTIYF.

The chain links TRBV3-1 (or the pseudogene TRBV3-2) to TRBJ1-4, with TRBD1 matching over 7 bases. Per germline, CDR1 LGHDT and CDR2 YNNKEL (reference sequence). The CDR3 contains 14 residues. V lost 7 bases to trimming and J lost 7 bases; unmatched junction nucleotides: 9. The DNA of the CDR3 is TGTGCCAGCACCCTGAAGGGGGCGGGTGAAAAACTGTTTTTT. Translating gives CASTLKGAGEKLFF.

This rearrangement joins TRBV6-2 or TRBV6-3 to TRBJ1-5; D not resolved. The CDR3 extends over 13 amino acids. Germline values: CDR1 MNHEY, CDR2 SVGEGT. The V end was cut by 3 bases, the J end by 6 bases, with 9 bases between. The CDR3 protein is CASSYIIAQPQHF. CDR3 nucleotides: TGTGCCAGCAGTTATATTATAGCTCAGCCCCAGCATTTT.